These T cell receptor beta chains were read from a single sample in a study of blood T cell repertoires in COVID-19. This table comes from immunoSEQ multiplex PCR, and its TCRdb copy is limited to in-frame clones, with some not included. The sample has about 150,000 clones, 80% to 90% seen once. Input material: peripheral blood. Source of these receptors: a man of 80 years or more with acute or convalescent COVID-19. Both conserved end residues are part of each CDR3.

v_gene | CDR3aa
TRBV6-1 | CASSEVWGLEQYF
TRBV5-1 | CASSPGGNSGANVLTF
TRBV6-5 | CASSYSGTNGNTIYF
TRBV3-1/TRBV3-2 | CASSHSTGTDTQYF
TRBV18 | CASSPPAATWGYTF
TRBV5-1 | CASSLSSGGETQYF
TRBV5-1 | CASSWGSGNSAYRETQYF
TRBV10-3 | CAIGVGAGGGGEQYF
TRBV28 | CASSLPGGGKDQPQHF
TRBV5-1 | CASSPGLATISTDTQYF
TRBV2 | CASRNAGTSNQPQHF
TRBV27 | CASSFTGNQPQHF